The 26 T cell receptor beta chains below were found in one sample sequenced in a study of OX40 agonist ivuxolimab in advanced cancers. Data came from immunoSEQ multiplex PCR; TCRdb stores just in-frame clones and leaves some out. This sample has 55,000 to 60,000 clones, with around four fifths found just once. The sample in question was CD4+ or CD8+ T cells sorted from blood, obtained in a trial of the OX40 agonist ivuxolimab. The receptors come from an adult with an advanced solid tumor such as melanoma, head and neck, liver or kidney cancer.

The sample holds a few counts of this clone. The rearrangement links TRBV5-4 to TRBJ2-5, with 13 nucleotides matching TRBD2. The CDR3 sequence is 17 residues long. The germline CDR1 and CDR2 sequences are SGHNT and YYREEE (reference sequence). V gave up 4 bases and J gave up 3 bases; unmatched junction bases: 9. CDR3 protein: CASSGRAGTSGKETQYF. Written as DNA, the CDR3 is TGTGCCAGCAGCGGTAGGGCCGGGACTAGCGGGAAAGAGACCCAGTACTTC.

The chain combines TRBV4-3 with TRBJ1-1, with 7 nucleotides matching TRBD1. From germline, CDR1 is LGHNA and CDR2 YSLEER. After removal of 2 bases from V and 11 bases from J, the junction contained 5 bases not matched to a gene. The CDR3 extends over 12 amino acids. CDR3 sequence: CASSQTGDLAFF. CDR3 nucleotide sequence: TGCGCCAGCAGCCAAACAGGGGACCTGGCTTTCTTT.

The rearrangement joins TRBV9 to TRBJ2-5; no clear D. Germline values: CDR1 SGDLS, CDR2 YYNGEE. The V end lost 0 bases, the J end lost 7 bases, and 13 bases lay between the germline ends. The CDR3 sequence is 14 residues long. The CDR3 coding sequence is TGTGCCAGCAGCGTAGACACAAATGTAGGGACCCAGTACTTC. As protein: CASSVDTNVGTQYF.

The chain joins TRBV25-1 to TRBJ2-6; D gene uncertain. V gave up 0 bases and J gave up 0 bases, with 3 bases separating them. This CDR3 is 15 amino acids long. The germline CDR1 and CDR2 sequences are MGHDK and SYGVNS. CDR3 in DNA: TGTGCCAGCAGTGAATATCGCTCTGGGGCCAACGTCCTGACTTTC. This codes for CASSEYRSGANVLTF.

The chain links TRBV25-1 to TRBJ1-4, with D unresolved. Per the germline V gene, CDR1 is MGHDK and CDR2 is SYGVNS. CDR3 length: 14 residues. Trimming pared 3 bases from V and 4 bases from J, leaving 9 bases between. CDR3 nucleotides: TGTGCCAGCAGTGATATAGGAGGTAATGAAAAACTGTTTTTT. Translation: CASSDIGGNEKLFF.

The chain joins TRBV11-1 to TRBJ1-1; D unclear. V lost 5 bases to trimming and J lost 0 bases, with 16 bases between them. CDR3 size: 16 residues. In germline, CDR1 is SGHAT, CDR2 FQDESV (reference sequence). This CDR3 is CASSKDGLFMNTEAFF. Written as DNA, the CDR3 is TGTGCCAGCAGCAAAGATGGGTTGTTTATGAACACTGAAGCTTTCTTT.

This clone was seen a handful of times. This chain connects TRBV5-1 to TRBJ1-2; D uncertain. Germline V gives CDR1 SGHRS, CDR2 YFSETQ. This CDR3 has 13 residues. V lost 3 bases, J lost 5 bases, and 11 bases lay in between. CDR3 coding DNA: TGCGCCAGCAGCTCGGTCACAGAGTATGGCTACACCTTC. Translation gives CASSSVTEYGYTF. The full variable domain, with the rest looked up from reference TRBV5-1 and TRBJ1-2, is KAGVTQTPRYLIKTRGQQVTLSCSPISGHRSVSWYQQTPGQGLQFLFEYFSETQRNKGNFPGRFSGRQFSNSRSEMNVSTLELGDSALYLCASSSVTEYGYTFGSGTRLTVV.

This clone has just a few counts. The CDR3 DNA follows: TGCGCCAGCAGCCAAGTTTTAGGGGTCTCCTACGAGCAGTACTTC. Its translation: CASSQVLGVSYEQYF. This chain joins TRBV4-3 and TRBJ2-7; weak D call: TRBD1 (5 bases). This CDR3 contains 15 residues. Trimming removed 1 base at V and 0 bases at J, with 10 bases between. Germline V gene data show CDR1 as LGHNA and CDR2 as YSLEER.

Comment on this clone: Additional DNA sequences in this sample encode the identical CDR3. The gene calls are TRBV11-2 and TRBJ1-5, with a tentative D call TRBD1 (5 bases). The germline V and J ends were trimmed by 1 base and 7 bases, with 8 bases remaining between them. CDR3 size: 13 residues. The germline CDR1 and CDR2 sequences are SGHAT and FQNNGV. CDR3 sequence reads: CASSLGGSQPQHF. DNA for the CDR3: TGTGCCAGCAGCTTAGGGGGGAGCCAGCCCCAGCATTTT.

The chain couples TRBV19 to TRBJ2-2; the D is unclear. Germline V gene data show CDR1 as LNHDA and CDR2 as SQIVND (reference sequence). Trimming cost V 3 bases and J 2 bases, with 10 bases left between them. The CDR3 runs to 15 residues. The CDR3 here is CASSIRSANTGELFF. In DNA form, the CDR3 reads TGTGCCAGTAGTATCCGGTCAGCTAACACCGGGGAGCTGTTTTTT.

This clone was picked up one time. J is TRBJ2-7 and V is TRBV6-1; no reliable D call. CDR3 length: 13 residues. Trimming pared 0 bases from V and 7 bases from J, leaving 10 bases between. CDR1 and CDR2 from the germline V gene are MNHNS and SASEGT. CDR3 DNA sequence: TGTGCCAGCAGTGAAGCCACGATCCAGGAGCAGTACTTC. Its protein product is CASSEATIQEQYF.

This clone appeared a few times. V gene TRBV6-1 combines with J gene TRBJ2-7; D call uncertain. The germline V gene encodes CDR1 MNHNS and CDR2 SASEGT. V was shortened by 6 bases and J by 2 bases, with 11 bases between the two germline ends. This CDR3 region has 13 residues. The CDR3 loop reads CASSNSGTYEQYF. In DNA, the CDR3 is TGTGCCAGCAGCAACAGTGGTACCTACGAGCAGTACTTC.

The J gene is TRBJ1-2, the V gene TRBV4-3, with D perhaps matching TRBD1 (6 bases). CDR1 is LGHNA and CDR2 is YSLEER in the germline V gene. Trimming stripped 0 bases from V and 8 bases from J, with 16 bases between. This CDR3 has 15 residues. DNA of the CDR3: TGCGCCAGCAGCCAAGAAGCGTCAGGGGAATTCGGCTACACCTTC. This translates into CASSQEASGEFGYTF.

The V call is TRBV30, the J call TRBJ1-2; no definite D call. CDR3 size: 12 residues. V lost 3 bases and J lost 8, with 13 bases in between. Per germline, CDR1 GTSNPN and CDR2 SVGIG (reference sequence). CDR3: CAWSLSLGGYTF. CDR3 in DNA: TGTGCCTGGAGCCTATCATTGGGGGGCTACACCTTC.

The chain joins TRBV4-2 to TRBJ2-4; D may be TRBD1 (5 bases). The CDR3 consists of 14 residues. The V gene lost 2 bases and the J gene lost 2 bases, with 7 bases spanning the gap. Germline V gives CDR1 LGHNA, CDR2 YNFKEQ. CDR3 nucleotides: TGTGCCAGCAGCCAACAGGGAACCAAAAACATTCAGTACTTC. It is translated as CASSQQGTKNIQYF.

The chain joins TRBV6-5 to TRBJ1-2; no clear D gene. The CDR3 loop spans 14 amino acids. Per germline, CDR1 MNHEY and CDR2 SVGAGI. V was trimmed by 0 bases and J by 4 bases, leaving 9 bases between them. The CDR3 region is CASSYSTLGYGYTF. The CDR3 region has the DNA TGTGCCAGCAGTTACTCGACTCTGGGCTATGGCTACACCTTC.

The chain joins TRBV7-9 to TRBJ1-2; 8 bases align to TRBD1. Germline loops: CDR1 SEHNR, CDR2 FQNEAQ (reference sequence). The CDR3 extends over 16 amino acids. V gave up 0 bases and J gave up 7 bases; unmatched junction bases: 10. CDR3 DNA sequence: TGTGCCAGCAGCTTAGCCGAAGGCAGGGGGCGGGCTGGCTACACCTTC. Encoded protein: CASSLAEGRGRAGYTF.

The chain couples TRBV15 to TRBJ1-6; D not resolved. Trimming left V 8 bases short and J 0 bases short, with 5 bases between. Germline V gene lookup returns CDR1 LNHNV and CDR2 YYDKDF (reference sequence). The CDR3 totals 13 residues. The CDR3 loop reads CATRASYNSPLHF. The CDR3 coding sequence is TGTGCCACCCGGGCCTCCTATAATTCACCCCTCCACTTT.

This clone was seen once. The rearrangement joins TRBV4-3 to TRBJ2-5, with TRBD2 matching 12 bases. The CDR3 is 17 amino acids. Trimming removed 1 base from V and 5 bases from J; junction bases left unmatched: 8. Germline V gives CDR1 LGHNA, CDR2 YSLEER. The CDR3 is CASSQVGLAGGRETQYF. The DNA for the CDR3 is TGCGCCAGCAGCCAAGTCGGTCTAGCGGGGGGGCGGGAGACCCAGTACTTC.

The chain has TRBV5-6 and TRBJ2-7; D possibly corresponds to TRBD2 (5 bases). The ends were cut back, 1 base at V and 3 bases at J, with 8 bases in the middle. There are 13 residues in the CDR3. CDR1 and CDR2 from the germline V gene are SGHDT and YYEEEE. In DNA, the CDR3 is TGTGCCAGCAGCTTGTTTGGGAGCTACGAGCAGTACTTC. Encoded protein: CASSLFGSYEQYF.

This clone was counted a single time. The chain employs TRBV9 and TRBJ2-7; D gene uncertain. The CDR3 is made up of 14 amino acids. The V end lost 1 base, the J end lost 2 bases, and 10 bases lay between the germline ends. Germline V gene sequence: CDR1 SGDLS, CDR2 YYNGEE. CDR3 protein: CASSVTERAYEQYF. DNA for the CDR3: TGTGCCAGCAGCGTAACAGAAAGGGCCTACGAGCAGTACTTC.

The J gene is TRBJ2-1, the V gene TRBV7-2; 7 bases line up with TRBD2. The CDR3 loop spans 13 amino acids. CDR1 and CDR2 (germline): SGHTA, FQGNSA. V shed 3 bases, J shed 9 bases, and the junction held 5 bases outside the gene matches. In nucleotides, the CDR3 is TGTGCCAGCAGCTTTGGGGAGGGCCTTGAGCAGTTCTTC. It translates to CASSFGEGLEQFF.

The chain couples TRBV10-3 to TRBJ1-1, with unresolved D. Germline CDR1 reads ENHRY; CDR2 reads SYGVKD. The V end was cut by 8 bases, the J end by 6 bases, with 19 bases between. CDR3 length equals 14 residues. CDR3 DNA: TGTGCCATCCAAATAAAGTCTGGGTCTTCTGAAGCTTTCTTT. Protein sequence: CAIQIKSGSSEAFF.

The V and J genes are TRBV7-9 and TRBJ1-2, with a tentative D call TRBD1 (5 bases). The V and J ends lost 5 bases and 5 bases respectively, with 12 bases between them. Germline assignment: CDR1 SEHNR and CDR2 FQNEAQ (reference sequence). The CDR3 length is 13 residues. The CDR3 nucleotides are TGTGCCAGCAGCCGTCGAGAGGGGTATGGCTACACCTTC. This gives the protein CASSRREGYGYTF.

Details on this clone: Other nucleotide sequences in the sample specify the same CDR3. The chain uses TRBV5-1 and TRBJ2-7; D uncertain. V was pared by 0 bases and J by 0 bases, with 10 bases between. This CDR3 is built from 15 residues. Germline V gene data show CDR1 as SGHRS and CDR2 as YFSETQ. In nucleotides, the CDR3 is TGCGCCAGCAGCTTGGGGGGTACTGGCTCCTACGAGCAGTACTTC. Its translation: CASSLGGTGSYEQYF.

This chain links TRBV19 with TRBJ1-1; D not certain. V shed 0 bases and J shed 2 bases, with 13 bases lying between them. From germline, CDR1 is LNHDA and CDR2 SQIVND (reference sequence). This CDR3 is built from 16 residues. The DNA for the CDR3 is TGTGCCAGTAGTATAGATCTTTTGGGCTATAACACTGAAGCTTTCTTT. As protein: CASSIDLLGYNTEAFF. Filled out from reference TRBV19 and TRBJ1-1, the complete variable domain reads DGGITQSPKYLFRKEGQNVTLSCEQNLNHDAMYWYRQDPGQGLRLIYYSQIVNDFQKGDIAEGYSVSREKKESFPLTVTSAQKNPTAFYLCASSIDLLGYNTEAFFGQGTRLTVV.